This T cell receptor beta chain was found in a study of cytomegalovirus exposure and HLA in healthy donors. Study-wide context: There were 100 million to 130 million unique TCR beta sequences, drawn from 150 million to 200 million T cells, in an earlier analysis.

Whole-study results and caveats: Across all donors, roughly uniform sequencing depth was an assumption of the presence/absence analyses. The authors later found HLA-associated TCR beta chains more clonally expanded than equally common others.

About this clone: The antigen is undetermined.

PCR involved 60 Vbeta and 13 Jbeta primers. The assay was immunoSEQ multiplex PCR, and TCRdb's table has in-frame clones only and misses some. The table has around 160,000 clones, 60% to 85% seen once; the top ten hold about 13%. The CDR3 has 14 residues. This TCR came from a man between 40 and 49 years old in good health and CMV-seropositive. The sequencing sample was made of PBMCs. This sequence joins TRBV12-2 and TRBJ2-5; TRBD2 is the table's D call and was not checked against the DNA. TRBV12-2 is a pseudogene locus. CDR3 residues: CASREPGLEETQYF. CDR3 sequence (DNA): TGTGCAAGTCGCGAGCCGGGACTAGAAGAGACCCAGTACTTC.